This T cell receptor (beta chain) is from a study of T cell responses to AZD1222 COVID-19 vaccine. As to this clone: Its antigen is unidentified.

The CDR3 sequence is 17 residues long. Trimming removed 2 bases at V and 3 bases at J, with 20 bases between. Germline loops: CDR1 KGHSY, CDR2 FQNENV. Study-wide findings and caveats: Clonal diversity was possibly underestimated; the donors were predominantly white British and more often female. Researchers took repertoire samples only after the peak T cell response had come. With dominance at 160-218 and 743-854, vaccine-associated CD4 TCRs spanned spike.

TCRdb's table, derived via immunoSEQ multiplex PCR, lists solely in-frame clones and lacks some. The profile shows about 55,000 clones, about 87% of them singletons. The rearrangement uses TRBV16 and TRBJ2-7; possibly TRBD1 for D (6 bases). The sequence was collected from an adult in good health. Material: peripheral blood, obtained on day 0 of AZD1222 vaccination. The CDR3 DNA is TGTGCCAGCAGCCAACGGAATTCTTTTCGGGACAACTACGAGCAGTACTTC. Translated: CASSQRNSFRDNYEQYF.